These 10 T cell receptor beta chains came from one sample sequenced in a study of blood T cells in healthy people across ages. Sample-barcoded 5' priming and a J-beta primer mix drove a second PCR of roughly 7 to 11 cycles. TCRdb reanalysed the 5' RACE reads using MiXCR and keeps one entry per CDR3 protein. There are more than 700,000 distinct CDR3 sequences in the sample; approximately 55% occur only once, and around 40% lies in the top ten. The sequenced material came from blood. The receptors here all came from a man at least 80 years old in good health.

In nucleotides, the CDR3 is TGCAGTGCTCCCCGGCCGGGAGGCCGGGAGCAGTTCTTC. Translated, it gives CSAPRPGGREQFF. The chain links TRBV20-1 to TRBJ2-1; 7 bases match TRBD2. This CDR3 region has 13 residues. The germline V gene has CDR1 DFQATT and CDR2 SNEGSKA (reference sequence). The junction had 11 bases not matched to a gene; V was cut back by 5 bases and J by 10 bases.

The table lists this clonotype with many counts. The chain recombines TRBV24-1 with TRBJ2-1, with D unclear. Germline CDR1 and CDR2: KGHDR and SFDVKD. The CDR3 length is 14 residues. V was shortened by 5 bases and J by 0 bases, with 7 bases between the two germline ends. CDR3 sequence: CATSARSSYNEQFF. CDR3 bases: TGTGCCACCAGTGCCCGGAGCTCCTACAATGAGCAGTTCTTC.

V and J are TRBV7-9 and TRBJ2-7, with 7 bases lining up with TRBD1. The CDR3 runs to 14 residues. Germline V lookup: CDR1 SEHNR, CDR2 FQNEAQ (reference sequence). V lost 5 bases and J lost 5; bases outside the gene matches: 9. CDR3 amino acids: CASSAPRQGNEQYF. The CDR3 coding sequence is TGTGCCAGCAGCGCCCCTCGACAGGGAAACGAGCAGTACTTC.

This clonotype has more than one count but fewer than ten. This rearrangement joins TRBV5-1 to TRBJ1-2; TRBD1 aligns across 8 bases. V dropped 4 bases and J dropped 9; count of bases not matched to a gene: 8. The CDR3 extends over 13 amino acids. From germline, CDR1 is SGHRS and CDR2 YFSETQ. The CDR3 reads CASSEGQVMSYTF. In DNA form, the CDR3 reads TGCGCCAGCAGCGAGGGACAGGTTATGAGCTACACCTTC.

In DNA, the CDR3 is TGTGCCATCAGTGACCCTACAGGGGGCCAAAACATTCAGTACTTC. It codes for CAISDPTGGQNIQYF. The chain links TRBV10-3 to TRBJ2-7; the match to TRBD1 covers 9 bases. Judging by the DNA end, TRBJ2-4 fits better; the J call may be wrong. The CDR3 consists of 15 residues. Germline lookup yields CDR1 ENHRY and CDR2 SYGVKD.

This chain links TRBV6-1 with TRBJ2-3; no clear D gene. Per germline, CDR1 MNHNS and CDR2 SASEGT. Trimming took 4 bases from V and 7 from J, leaving 18 bases between them. CDR3 length: 15 amino acids. DNA of the CDR3: TGTGCCAGCAGTGCGTCAGTCGAAAGGCTGAATACGCAGTATTTT. Translating gives CASSASVERLNTQYF.

The CDR3 sequence: CASSPQGLHYEQYF. The CDR3 DNA sequence: TGTGCCAGCAGCCCACAGGGACTTCACTACGAGCAGTACTTC. The V and J genes are TRBV14 and TRBJ2-7; D could derive from TRBD1 or TRBD2 (6 bases each). Trimming took 4 bases from V and 3 from J, leaving 13 bases between them. The CDR3 is made up of 14 amino acids. Germline V CDR1 and CDR2: SGHDN, FVKESK.

The rearrangement uses TRBV10-3 and TRBJ2-7; 8 nucleotides align to TRBD1. Germline V CDR1 and CDR2: ENHRY, SYGVKD. The CDR3 runs to 15 residues. V lost 0 bases to trimming and J lost 3 bases; unmatched junction nucleotides: 4. The CDR3 region has the DNA TGTGCCATCAGTGAGTCCAGGGGGCCGAGCTACGAGCAGTACTTC. This encodes CAISESRGPSYEQYF.

Turning to this clonotype: Compared with germline, one end of the junction differs, possibly owing to a read error. The CDR3 nucleotides are TGCGGCGTTAGGTCGCAACTAGCGGTTTTGATCCAGTACTTC. This gives the protein CGVRSQLAVLIQYF. This chain connects TRBV29-1 to TRBJ2-7; 8 bases line up with TRBD2. The CDR3 consists of 14 residues. From germline, CDR1 is SQVTM and CDR2 ANQGSEA.

The chain combines TRBV6-1 with TRBJ1-1; D remains unclear. The germline gives CDR1 MNHNS, CDR2 SASEGT. The V gene lost 2 bases and the J gene lost 11 bases, with 12 bases spanning the gap. This CDR3 has 12 residues. CDR3 sequence (DNA): TGTGCCAGCAGTGAACCGCAGGCCACGGCTTTCTTT. Its protein is CASSEPQATAFF.